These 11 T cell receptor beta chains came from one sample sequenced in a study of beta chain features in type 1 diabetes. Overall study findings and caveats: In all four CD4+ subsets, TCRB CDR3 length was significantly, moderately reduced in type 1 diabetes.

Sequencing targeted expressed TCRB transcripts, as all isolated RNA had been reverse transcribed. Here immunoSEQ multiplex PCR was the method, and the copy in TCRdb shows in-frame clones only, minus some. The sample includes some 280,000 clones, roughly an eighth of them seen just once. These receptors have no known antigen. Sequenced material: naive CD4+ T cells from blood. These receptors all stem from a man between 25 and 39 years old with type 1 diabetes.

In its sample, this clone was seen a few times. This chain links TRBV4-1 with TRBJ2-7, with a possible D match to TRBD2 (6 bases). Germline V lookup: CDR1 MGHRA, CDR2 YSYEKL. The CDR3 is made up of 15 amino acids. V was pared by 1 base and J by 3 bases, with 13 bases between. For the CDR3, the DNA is TGCGCCAGCAGCCAAGGGATTAGCGGAAACTACGAGCAGTACTTC. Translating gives CASSQGISGNYEQYF.

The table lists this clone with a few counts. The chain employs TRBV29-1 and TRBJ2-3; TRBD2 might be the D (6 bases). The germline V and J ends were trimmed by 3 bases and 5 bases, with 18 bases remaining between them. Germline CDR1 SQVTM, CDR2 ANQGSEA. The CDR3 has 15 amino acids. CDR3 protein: CSVELPGGVGDTQYF. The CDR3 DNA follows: TGCAGCGTTGAGCTCCCGGGCGGGGTGGGAGATACGCAGTATTTT.

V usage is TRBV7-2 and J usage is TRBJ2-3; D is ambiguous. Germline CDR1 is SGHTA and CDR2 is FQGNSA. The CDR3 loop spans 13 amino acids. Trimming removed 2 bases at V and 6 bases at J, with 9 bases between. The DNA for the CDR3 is TGTGCCAGCAGCTTAACCCACGCGGATACGCAGTATTTT. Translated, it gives CASSLTHADTQYF.

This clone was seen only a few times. DNA of the CDR3: TGTGCCTGTCAAGAGGGTTCCGTATACAATGAGCAGTTCTTC. Translating it yields CACQEGSVYNEQFF. The chain links TRBV11-2 to TRBJ2-1; D possibly corresponds to TRBD2 (5 bases). The ends were cut back, 11 bases at V and 4 bases at J, with 18 bases in the middle. CDR1 SGHAT and CDR2 FQNNGV come from the germline V gene. The CDR3 covers 14 residues.

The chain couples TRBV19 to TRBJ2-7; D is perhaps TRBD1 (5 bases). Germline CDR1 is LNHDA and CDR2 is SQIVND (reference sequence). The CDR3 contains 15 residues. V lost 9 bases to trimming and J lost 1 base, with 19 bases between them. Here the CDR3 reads CASRTADSLSYEQYF. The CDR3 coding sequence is TGTGCCAGCCGGACGGCTGACAGTTTGTCCTACGAGCAGTACTTC.

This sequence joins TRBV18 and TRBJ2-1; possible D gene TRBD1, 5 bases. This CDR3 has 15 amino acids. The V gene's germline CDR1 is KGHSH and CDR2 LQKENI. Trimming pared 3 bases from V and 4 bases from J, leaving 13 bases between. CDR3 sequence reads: CASSPTEVFYNEQFF. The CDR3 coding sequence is TGTGCCAGCTCACCGACAGAGGTCTTTTACAATGAGCAGTTCTTC.

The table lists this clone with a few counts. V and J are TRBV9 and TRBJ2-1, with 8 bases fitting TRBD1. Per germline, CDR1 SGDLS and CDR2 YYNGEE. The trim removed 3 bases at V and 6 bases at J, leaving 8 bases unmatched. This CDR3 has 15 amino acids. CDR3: CASSARTGYGNEQFF. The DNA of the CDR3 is TGTGCCAGCAGCGCGAGGACAGGGTATGGCAATGAGCAGTTCTTC.

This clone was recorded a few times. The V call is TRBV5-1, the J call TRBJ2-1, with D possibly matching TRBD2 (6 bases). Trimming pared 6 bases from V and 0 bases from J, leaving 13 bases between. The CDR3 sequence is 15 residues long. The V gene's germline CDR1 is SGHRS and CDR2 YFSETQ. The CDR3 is CASTTGGVSYNEQFF. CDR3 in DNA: TGCGCCAGCACTACAGGCGGGGTCTCCTACAATGAGCAGTTCTTC.

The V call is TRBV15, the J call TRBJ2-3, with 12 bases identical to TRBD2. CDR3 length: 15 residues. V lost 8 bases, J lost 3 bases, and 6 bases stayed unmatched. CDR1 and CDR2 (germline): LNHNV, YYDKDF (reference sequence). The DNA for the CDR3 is TGTGCCACCCGGGCTAGCGGGAGGGCGACAGATACGCAGTATTTT. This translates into CATRASGRATDTQYF.

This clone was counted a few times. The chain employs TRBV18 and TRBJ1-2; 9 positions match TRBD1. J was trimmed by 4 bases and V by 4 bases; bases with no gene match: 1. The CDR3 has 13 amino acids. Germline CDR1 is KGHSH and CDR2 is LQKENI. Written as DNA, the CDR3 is TGTGCCAGCTCACTACAGGGGGCCTATGGCTACACCTTC. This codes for CASSLQGAYGYTF.

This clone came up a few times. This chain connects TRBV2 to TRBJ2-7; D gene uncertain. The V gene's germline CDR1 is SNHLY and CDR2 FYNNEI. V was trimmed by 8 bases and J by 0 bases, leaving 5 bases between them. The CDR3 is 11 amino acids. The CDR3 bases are TGTGCCAGCGAGAGCTCCTACGAGCAGTACTTC. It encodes CASESSYEQYF.